The clone carrying this T cell receptor (beta chain) was counted once. The data belong to a study of blood T cell repertoires in COVID-19. Study in general: The origin of the acute and convalescent COVID-19 samples was the United States, Italy and Spain. From T cells, B-cell-depleted T cells, or PBMCs came the material, which was cDNA or gDNA.

In the original processing: Amplification of reference gene primers was used by the study to estimate nucleated cell counts. Assay used: immunoSEQ multiplex PCR; TCRdb lists only in-frame clones, some missing. That table supplies the V and J calls and clone size; D and trimming were determined from the DNA. The data show about 270,000 clones, about 86% seen once. The CDR3 covers 17 residues. V lost 5 bases to trimming and J lost 1 base; unmatched junction nucleotides: 12. Germline V CDR1 and CDR2: SGHAT, FQNNGV. The chain employs TRBV11-2 and TRBJ2-5, with 8 bases matching TRBD1. Sample: peripheral blood. This receptor was taken from a woman aged 55 to 70 with active or convalescent COVID-19. As DNA, the CDR3 is TGTGCCAGCAGCAAAAAAGGACAGGGAGGACCCCAAGAGACCCAGTACTTC. It is translated as CASSKKGQGGPQETQYF.